The clone carrying this T cell receptor (beta chain) was seen ten or more times. This entry is derived from a study of blood T cell repertoires in COVID-19. Study information: The samples span acute and convalescent COVID-19 from the United States, Italy and Spain. In each case, the material was cDNA or gDNA derived from T cells, B-cell-depleted T cells, or PBMCs.

Per the original data handling: Estimated nucleated cell counts came from reference gene primer amplification. Sequencing was performed with immunoSEQ multiplex PCR; in TCRdb, only in-frame clones are kept and a portion is missing. For V, J and clone size, that table is used; D and trimming come from the DNA. The sample holds about 110,000 clones, approximately 62% seen once. Unmatched junction bases numbered 8, after V lost 7 bases and J lost 6 bases. The germline CDR1 and CDR2 sequences are SNHLY and FYNNEI. The CDR3 totals 15 residues. Sequencing input: peripheral blood. V gene TRBV2 combines with J gene TRBJ1-5; 11 nucleotides align to TRBD1. This TCR was sampled from a man aged 80 or over with acute or convalescent COVID-19. The CDR3 DNA reads as TGTGCCAGCACAATGGACAGGGGGCGCGGTCAGCCCCAGCATTTT. The encoded protein is CASTMDRGRGQPQHF.